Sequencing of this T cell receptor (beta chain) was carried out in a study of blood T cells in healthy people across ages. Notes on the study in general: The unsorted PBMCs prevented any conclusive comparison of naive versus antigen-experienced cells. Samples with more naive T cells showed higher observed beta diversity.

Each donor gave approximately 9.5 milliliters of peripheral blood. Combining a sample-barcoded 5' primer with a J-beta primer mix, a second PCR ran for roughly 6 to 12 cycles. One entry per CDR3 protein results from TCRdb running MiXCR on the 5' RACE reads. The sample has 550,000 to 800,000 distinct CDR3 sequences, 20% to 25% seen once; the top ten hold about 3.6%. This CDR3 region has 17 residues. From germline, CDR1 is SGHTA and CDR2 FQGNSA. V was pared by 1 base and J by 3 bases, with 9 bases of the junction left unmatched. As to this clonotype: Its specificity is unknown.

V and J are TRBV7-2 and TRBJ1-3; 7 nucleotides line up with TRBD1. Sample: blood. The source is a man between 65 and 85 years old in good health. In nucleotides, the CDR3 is TGTGCCAGCAGCTTAGTAGGGGGCCAGGCTGGTGGAAACACCATATATTTT. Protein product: CASSLVGGQAGGNTIYF.